This T cell receptor beta chain was captured by sequencing in a study of blood T cells in healthy people across ages. Study findings and constraints: The donors' CMV status was not determined, possibly confounding changes in expanded clonotypes.

This clonotype has ten or more counts. The antigen is undetermined. A much larger clonotype is one base distant, so this may be a read error. It was with a sample-barcoded 5' primer and a J-beta primer mix that a second PCR of about 6 to 11 cycles was run. Every cDNA molecule carried a tag from a template-switch adaptor bearing 12 random nucleotides. TCRdb re-analysed the 5' RACE reads in MiXCR, keeping a single row per CDR3 protein. This sample has approximately 680,000 distinct CDR3 sequences; 32% occur once, and the top ten carry 15%. Trimming removed 3 bases at V and 1 base at J, with 7 bases between. The CDR3 is 13 residues long. The germline CDR1 and CDR2 sequences are SGHRS and YFSETQ.

Material: blood. The rearrangement joins TRBV5-1 to TRBJ1-1; maybe TRBD1 (5 bases). The source of this sequence is a woman over 75 in good health. The CDR3 here is CASSWDGNTEAFF. For the CDR3, the DNA is TGCGCCAGCAGCTGGGACGGGAACACTGAAGCTTTCTTT.